The source of this T cell receptor (beta chain) is a study of cytomegalovirus exposure and HLA in healthy donors. This clone was seen only a few times. Its antigen is not identified. CDR3 size: 15 residues. CDR1 and CDR2 (germline): SGHRS, YFSETQ. The V segment lost 3 bases and the J segment 2 bases; nucleotides outside the gene matches: 5. Notes on the study in general: In a later analysis, DRB1 alleles had the most associated TCRs; HLA-C alleles the fewest.

The PCR made use of 60 Vbeta and 13 Jbeta primers. Data came from immunoSEQ multiplex PCR; TCRdb stores just in-frame clones and leaves some out. The sample shows about 150,000 clones, around three quarters of them seen only once. This chain connects TRBV5-1 to TRBJ2-1, with 7 bases matching TRBD1. The source is a male donor in good health and CMV-seronegative. Material for sequencing was PBMCs. The CDR3 region has the DNA TGCGCCAGCAGCTCCGGGACAGCTACCTACAATGAGCAGTTCTTC. Protein product: CASSSGTATYNEQFF.